A single sample is the source of the 20 T cell receptor beta chains below, sequenced in a study of cytotoxic CD8 clonotypes in ibrutinib-treated CLL (dated by TCRdb to the early 2020s). Preparation of the library involved the immunoSEQ multiplex PCR assay. This is the immuneACCESS table as TCRdb keeps it, with only in-frame sequences that have V and J called. A part of the clones is gone; compared with another copy, unresolved V genes explain less than half, and the rest is unexplained. The table for this sample lists 200,000 to 250,000 clones; over 65% of them were counted only once. The ten biggest clones cover roughly 5.8% of the sample. The time point tag for this specimen amounts to: 12 months on ibrutinib. Material: PBMCs, obtained after 12 months of ibrutinib treatment. The receptors come from a human donor with chronic lymphocytic leukemia.

This CDR3 is CAWTQVYYNEQFF. The CDR3 region has the DNA TGTGCCTGGACACAGGTATACTACAATGAGCAGTTCTTC. The chain links TRBV30 to TRBJ2-1; D is possibly TRBD1 (5 bases). Deletions cut 4 bases from V and 3 bases from J, with 10 bases between. CDR3 size: 13 residues. Germline CDR1 and CDR2: GTSNPN and SVGIG (reference sequence).

This rearrangement joins TRBV7-2 to TRBJ2-7; 14 positions agree with TRBD2. The CDR3 is 14 amino acids. Germline CDR1 and CDR2: SGHTA and FQGNSA. V dropped 1 base and J dropped 13; count of bases not matched to a gene: 6. This CDR3 reads CASSLVETSGRVYF. The CDR3, as DNA: TGTGCCAGCAGCTTAGTCGAGACTAGCGGGAGGGTCTACTTC.

J is TRBJ2-7 and V is TRBV5-6, with 7 nucleotides matching TRBD2. CDR3 size: 17 residues. Germline V CDR1 and CDR2: SGHDT, YYEEEE. Unmatched junction bases numbered 18, after V lost 7 bases and J lost 2 bases. The CDR3 bases are TGTGCCAGCGGAGGAATTCCAGGGCCCGGACTAGCCTACGAGCAGTACTTC. Its translation is CASGGIPGPGLAYEQYF.

V gene TRBV13 combines with J gene TRBJ2-7, with D tentatively TRBD1 (5 bases). There are 15 residues in the CDR3. Trimming removed 8 bases at V and 2 bases at J, with 19 bases between. Germline values: CDR1 PRHDT, CDR2 FYEKMQ (reference sequence). The CDR3 region has the DNA TGTGCCAGCGTTAAGGGGCGTTTCTCCCCCTACGAGCAGTACTTC. As protein: CASVKGRFSPYEQYF.

This clone has only a few counts. The chain uses TRBV5-1 and TRBJ2-1; the D is unclear. Deletions cut 0 bases from V and 0 bases from J, with 7 bases between. CDR3 length equals 15 residues. Germline values: CDR1 SGHRS, CDR2 YFSETQ. In nucleotides, the CDR3 is TGCGCCAGCAGCTTGGTAGCCAGCTCCTACAATGAGCAGTTCTTC. This codes for CASSLVASSYNEQFF.

CDR3 nucleotides: TGTGCCACCAGCAGAGATGGTCGGTTTGGCTACACCTTC. Residues: CATSRDGRFGYTF. This sequence joins TRBV15 and TRBJ1-2; D gene unclear. V lost 0 bases, J lost 7 bases, and 9 bases lay in between. This CDR3 comprises 13 residues. Germline CDR1 and CDR2: LNHNV and YYDKDF (reference sequence).

This clone has only one observation. The rearrangement links TRBV2 to TRBJ2-5; D might be TRBD1 (7 bases). The J call may be faulty, since TRBJ2-7 better matches the DNA end. The CDR3 has 16 amino acids. Germline lookup yields CDR1 SNHLY and CDR2 FYNNEI. CDR3 coding DNA: TGTGCCAGCAGTGAAGCCGCGACGACAGGGAGGTACGAGCAGTACTTC. Its protein is CASSEAATTGRYEQYF.

Remarks on this clone: At one end, the junction sequence differs from germline, possibly due to a read error. The V and J genes are TRBV11-2 and TRBJ1-3; D is undetermined. The germline CDR1 and CDR2 sequences are SGHAT and FQNNGV. This CDR3 spans 12 amino acids. CDR3 in DNA: TGTGCCAGCAGCACCGGACGGCTGGACCCCTCATTT. Its protein is CASSTGRLDPSF.

The chain recombines TRBV9 with TRBJ1-1, with TRBD1 matching over 8 bases. The V and J ends lost 4 bases and 0 bases, in that order; junction bases with no gene match: 5. CDR3 size: 15 residues. CDR1 and CDR2 (germline): SGDLS, YYNGEE. This CDR3 reads CASSPEGQVNTEAFF. CDR3 sequence (DNA): TGTGCCAGCAGCCCCGAGGGACAGGTGAACACTGAAGCTTTCTTT.

This clone was found a few times. The rearrangement links TRBV7-8 to TRBJ2-2, with D possibly being TRBD1 (5 bases). V lost 7 bases and J lost 4, with 19 bases in between. Germline values: CDR1 SGHVS, CDR2 FQNEAQ. This CDR3 contains 16 residues. CDR3 loop: CASTLPLRQSTGELFF. The CDR3 DNA follows: TGTGCCAGCACCCTCCCCTTACGACAGAGCACCGGGGAGCTGTTTTTT.

The chain recombines TRBV28 with TRBJ2-5; 7 bases are shared with TRBD1. With V trimmed by 5 bases and J by 2 bases, 5 bases remained unmatched. The CDR3 covers 14 residues. From germline, CDR1 is MDHEN and CDR2 SYDVKM. CDR3 nucleotide sequence: TGTGCCAGCAGTCCGGGGACAGATCAAGAGACCCAGTACTTC. This codes for CASSPGTDQETQYF.

V is TRBV7-2 and J is TRBJ2-7; 16 bases line up with TRBD2. This CDR3 is built from 15 residues. Per germline, CDR1 SGHTA and CDR2 FQGNSA. J was trimmed by 4 bases and V by 5 bases; bases with no gene match: 2. The CDR3 region has the DNA TGTGCCAGCAGCGGGGGACTAGCGGGAGGGTACGAGCAGTACTTC. Translating it yields CASSGGLAGGYEQYF.

This chain connects TRBV7-6 to TRBJ2-7; D is perhaps TRBD2 (6 bases). The CDR3 is 17 amino acids. The germline gives CDR1 SGHVS, CDR2 FNYEAQ. Trimming removed 8 bases from V and 4 bases from J, with 27 bases in between. CDR3 coding DNA: TGTGCCAGCTCACGATTACTCCTGGGGGGAGTTTCGTACGAGCAGTACTTC. Encoded protein: CASSRLLLGGVSYEQYF.

The V and J genes are TRBV30 and TRBJ1-2; 8 bases align to TRBD1. V lost 4 bases, J lost 8 bases, and 9 bases stayed unmatched. The CDR3 is 13 amino acids. Germline lookup yields CDR1 GTSNPN and CDR2 SVGIG (reference sequence). This CDR3 is CAWNPDRGWGYTF. The CDR3 coding sequence is TGTGCCTGGAATCCAGACAGGGGTTGGGGCTACACCTTC.

This clone was picked up a small number of times. This chain connects TRBV28 to TRBJ1-2; the D is unclear. With 2 bases removed from V and 6 bases from J, the gap between germline ends came to 7 bases. The V gene's germline CDR1 is MDHEN and CDR2 SYDVKM. This CDR3 spans 12 amino acids. The CDR3 here is CASSLITNGYTF. DNA of the CDR3: TGTGCCAGCAGTTTAATAACTAATGGCTACACCTTC.

The chain employs TRBV6-1 and TRBJ1-5; D is unresolved. CDR3 length: 14 residues. The V gene lost 8 bases and the J gene lost 0 bases, with 11 bases spanning the gap. Looked up from germline, CDR1 is MNHNS and CDR2 is SASEGT. The CDR3: CASGRLYSNQPQHF. The CDR3 nucleotides read TGTGCCAGCGGGAGGCTTTATAGCAATCAGCCCCAGCATTTT.

This chain joins TRBV28 and TRBJ1-2; D not resolved. The CDR3 extends over 16 amino acids. Germline V CDR1 and CDR2: MDHEN, SYDVKM. The germline V and J ends were trimmed by 3 bases and 0 bases, with 14 bases remaining between them. The CDR3: CASSFQTPLANYGYTF. The CDR3, as DNA: TGTGCCAGCAGTTTTCAGACACCGTTAGCTAACTATGGCTACACCTTC.

This clone was observed once. The chain is built from TRBV5-1 and TRBJ1-6, with D perhaps matching TRBD1 (6 bases). V lost 4 bases and J 7 bases, leaving 15 bases between the germline ends. The CDR3 extends over 15 amino acids. The germline CDR1 and CDR2 sequences are SGHRS and YFSETQ. The CDR3 region has the DNA TGCGCCAGCAGCCCTAGGGGGGACGTAAATTCACCCCTCCACTTT. The encoded protein is CASSPRGDVNSPLHF.

This clone was observed a handful of times. The chain carries TRBV30 and TRBJ2-5; 7 nucleotides align to TRBD1. V was pared by 2 bases and J by 2 bases, with 11 bases of the junction left unmatched. The CDR3 is 16 amino acids. In germline, CDR1 is GTSNPN, CDR2 SVGIG (reference sequence). The CDR3 DNA is TGTGCCTGGAGTAAGGGGGACAGTCGTGGACAAGAGACCCAGTACTTC. The encoded protein is CAWSKGDSRGQETQYF.

The gene calls are TRBV30 and TRBJ2-1; tentative D call: TRBD2 (6 bases). The CDR3 loop spans 13 amino acids. V dropped 2 bases and J dropped 5 bases, with 10 bases sitting between them. Germline lookup yields CDR1 GTSNPN and CDR2 SVGIG (reference sequence). This CDR3 reads CAWSRERNNEQFF. The CDR3 DNA reads TGTGCCTGGAGTCGGGAGCGGAACAATGAGCAGTTCTTC.